Listed here are 30 T cell receptor beta chains from one sample, sequenced in a study of blood T cell repertoires in COVID-19. Some clones are missing from TCRdb's copy, which holds only in-frame ones; the method was immunoSEQ multiplex PCR. The repertoire holds 350,000 or so clones, with roughly 90% as singletons. Input material: PBMCs or T cells enriched from blood (not recorded which). The receptors here all came from a woman younger than 45 who had recovered from COVID-19.

The chain employs TRBV28 and TRBJ1-1; D remains unclear. The V end was cut by 7 bases, the J end by 0 bases, with 12 bases between. The CDR3 contains 14 residues. Per germline, CDR1 MDHEN and CDR2 SYDVKM. The CDR3 region has the DNA TGTGCCAGCAAACTAGCTTCGGTGAACACTGAAGCTTTCTTT. Protein product: CASKLASVNTEAFF.

The chain joins TRBV4-3 to TRBJ2-3; the D is unclear. The V gene's germline CDR1 is LGHNA and CDR2 YSLEER. This CDR3 spans 15 amino acids. Trimming shortened V by 0 bases and J by 6 bases, and 13 bases separated the two germline ends. CDR3 bases: TGCGCCAGCAGCCAAGATTTCTCCTCCGGGGATACGCAGTATTTT. Residues: CASSQDFSSGDTQYF.

The chain couples TRBV7-2 to TRBJ1-4, with D possibly being TRBD1 (5 bases). V was trimmed by 2 bases and J by 0 bases, leaving 10 bases between them. The germline gives CDR1 SGHTA, CDR2 FQGNSA. The length of the CDR3 is 16 residues. The CDR3 here is CASSLQGGATNEKLFF. The CDR3, as DNA: TGTGCCAGCAGCTTACAGGGAGGAGCAACTAATGAAAAACTGTTTTTT.

This chain links TRBV9 with TRBJ2-3; a possible D gene is TRBD2 (6 bases). Trimming removed 0 bases at V and 2 bases at J, with 10 bases between. CDR3 length: 15 amino acids. Per germline, CDR1 SGDLS and CDR2 YYNGEE. The CDR3 nucleotides are TGTGCCAGCAGCGTAGGGGGACTTCACACAGATACGCAGTATTTT. Protein: CASSVGGLHTDTQYF.

V is TRBV4-1 and J is TRBJ2-4; maybe TRBD1 (6 bases). The CDR3 is 12 amino acids. Germline V lookup: CDR1 MGHRA, CDR2 YSYEKL. V gave up 1 base and J gave up 10 bases, with 8 bases separating them. The CDR3: CASSQATGIQYF. The DNA for the CDR3 is TGCGCCAGCAGCCAAGCTACAGGGATTCAGTACTTC.

Concerning this clone itself: Other nucleotide sequences in the sample specify the same CDR3. This chain uses TRBV3-1 (or the pseudogene TRBV3-2) with TRBJ2-2; D call uncertain. V shed 0 bases and J shed 5 bases, with 13 bases lying between them. CDR1 is LGHDT and CDR2 is YNNKEL in the germline V gene (reference sequence). This CDR3 is built from 16 residues. The CDR3 region has the DNA TGTGCCAGCAGCCAAGATTCGCTCCCCGGGACCGGGGAGCTGTTTTTT. It yields the protein CASSQDSLPGTGELFF.

The chain couples TRBV7-2 to TRBJ2-7; 7 bases map to TRBD1. Trimming cost V 5 bases and J 5 bases; bases outside gene matches: 12. Germline V gene sequence: CDR1 SGHTA, CDR2 FQGNSA. This CDR3 contains 15 residues. The CDR3 region is CASSRQGVGQNEQYF. The CDR3, as DNA: TGTGCCAGCAGCAGACAGGGAGTGGGGCAGAACGAGCAGTACTTC.

The genes are TRBV24-1 and TRBJ2-3, with TRBD1 as a possible D gene (6 bases). Per the germline V gene, CDR1 is KGHDR and CDR2 is SFDVKD. Trimming stripped 7 bases from V and 2 bases from J, with 9 bases between. The CDR3 covers 13 residues. Here the CDR3 DNA reads TGTGCCACCAGGGACAGACTCACAGATACGCAGTATTTT. As protein: CATRDRLTDTQYF.

V is TRBV28 and J is TRBJ1-5; 7 positions match TRBD1. Germline V gene sequence: CDR1 MDHEN, CDR2 SYDVKM. The CDR3 loop spans 16 amino acids. Germline trimming cut 7 bases from V and 5 bases from J; bases unmatched to any gene: 14. The CDR3 protein is CASTPRGEKGYQPQHF. CDR3 DNA sequence: TGTGCCAGCACCCCCAGGGGGGAAAAGGGATATCAGCCCCAGCATTTT.

The CDR3 loop is CASSGSVGSQPQHF. CDR3 DNA: TGTGCCAGTAGTGGCAGCGTAGGGAGTCAGCCCCAGCATTTT. The V and J genes are TRBV19 and TRBJ1-5; D is unresolved. The CDR3 consists of 14 residues. V lost 5 bases and J 6 bases, leaving 14 bases between the germline ends. Per the germline V gene, CDR1 is LNHDA and CDR2 is SQIVND (reference sequence).

There are a few counts of this clone. The V gene is TRBV10-3, the J gene TRBJ2-7; 8 bases map to TRBD1. The CDR3 is 14 amino acids. The J segment lost 7 bases and the V segment lost 0 bases, leaving 5 bases of the junction unmatched. The V gene's germline CDR1 is ENHRY and CDR2 SYGVKD. The CDR3 loop reads CAISESQGAGEQYF. In DNA form, the CDR3 reads TGTGCCATCAGTGAGTCTCAGGGGGCCGGGGAGCAGTACTTC.

This chain connects TRBV7-2 to TRBJ1-1; no firm D call. Trimming removed 2 bases at V and 10 bases at J, with 14 bases between. CDR1 and CDR2 from the germline V gene are SGHTA and FQGNSA. The CDR3 is 13 amino acids. CDR3 region: CASSLTVESGAFF. In nucleotides, the CDR3 is TGTGCCAGCAGCTTAACGGTCGAGTCTGGAGCTTTCTTT.

The V call is TRBV4-1, the J call TRBJ2-5; no firm D call. The germline V and J ends were trimmed by 2 bases and 2 bases, with 12 bases remaining between them. Germline CDR1 reads MGHRA; CDR2 reads YSYEKL. The CDR3 has 15 amino acids. The DNA of the CDR3 is TGCGCCAGCAGCCAACGGCCGGCAGGTCAAGAGACCCAGTACTTC. Translating it yields CASSQRPAGQETQYF.

The genes are TRBV28 and TRBJ2-1; 8 positions agree with TRBD1. Germline V gene sequence: CDR1 MDHEN, CDR2 SYDVKM. V shed 5 bases and J 6 bases; nucleotides not matched to a gene: 9. CDR3 length: 15 amino acids. This chain's CDR3 is CASSAPGQGGNEQFF. In nucleotides, the CDR3 is TGTGCCAGCAGTGCGCCCGGACAGGGTGGCAATGAGCAGTTCTTC.

The J gene is TRBJ1-2, the V gene TRBV14; 7 bases align to TRBD1. The CDR3 consists of 16 residues. Germline V gives CDR1 SGHDN, CDR2 FVKESK. The V segment lost 4 bases and the J segment 4 bases; nucleotides outside the gene matches: 12. The CDR3 spells CASSRSTGLVIYGYTF. CDR3 sequence (DNA): TGTGCCAGCAGCCGCTCGACAGGGTTGGTAATCTATGGCTACACCTTC.

The J gene is TRBJ1-4, the V gene TRBV5-8; D is perhaps TRBD1 (5 bases). Trimming shortened V by 0 bases and J by 0 bases, and 9 bases separated the two germline ends. CDR1 is SGHTS and CDR2 is YDEGEE in the germline V gene. There are 16 residues in the CDR3. CDR3 DNA sequence: TGTGCCAGCAGCTTGGGACAGCCTGCAACTAATGAAAAACTGTTTTTT. It is translated as CASSLGQPATNEKLFF.

Turning to this clone: At one of its ends the junction is not consistent with the germline gene, which may arise from a read error. DNA for the CDR3: TGTGCCAGTAGGATAGGTGGACAGGGCTACTATGGCTACACCTTC. This codes for CASRIGGQGYYGYTF. The chain has TRBV19 and TRBJ1-2, with 8 bases aligning to TRBD1. CDR3 size: 15 residues. The germline gives CDR1 LNHDA, CDR2 SQIVND (reference sequence).

CDR3 sequence reads: CASSPYLGIRSDTQYF. Written as DNA, the CDR3 is TGTGCCAGCTCACCCTACCTAGGCATAAGGTCAGATACGCAGTATTTT. V is TRBV18 and J is TRBJ2-3; the D is unclear. The V gene lost 3 bases and the J gene lost 4 bases, with 17 bases spanning the gap. The germline V gene encodes CDR1 KGHSH and CDR2 LQKENI. CDR3 length equals 16 residues.

The chain uses TRBV28 and TRBJ1-3; 7 bases are a match to TRBD1. CDR3 length equals 12 residues. The trim removed 5 bases at V and 11 bases at J, leaving 6 bases unmatched. Per the germline V gene, CDR1 is MDHEN and CDR2 is SYDVKM. The CDR3 DNA follows: TGTGCCAGCAGTCTCCGGGACAGAGCCATATATTTT. Translating gives CASSLRDRAIYF.

This chain connects TRBV11-3 to TRBJ1-6, with D possibly matching TRBD1 (6 bases). The germline V gene encodes CDR1 SGHNT and CDR2 YENEEA. Trimming took off 8 bases at V and 7 bases at J, with 12 bases between the two ends. The CDR3 runs to 13 residues. The CDR3 here is CASRDTRNSPLHF. CDR3 nucleotide sequence: TGTGCCAGCCGGGACACCCGCAATTCACCCCTCCACTTT.

The rearrangement joins TRBV18 to TRBJ1-1, with D maybe TRBD1 (6 bases). Germline CDR1 reads KGHSH; CDR2 reads LQKENI. CDR3 size: 14 residues. V lost 9 bases to trimming and J lost 4 bases, with 18 bases between them. The DNA for the CDR3 is TGTGCCAGTCACCAGGGAGGGGGTCGCACTGAAGCTTTCTTT. Its protein product is CASHQGGGRTEAFF. Combining the CDR3 with reference TRBV18 and TRBJ1-1 gives the whole variable domain NAGVMQNPRHLVRRRGQEARLRCSPMKGHSHVYWYRQLPEEGLKFMVYLQKENIIDESGMPKERFSAEFPKEGPSILRIQQVVRGDSAAYFCASHQGGGRTEAFFGQGTRLTVV.

V and J are TRBV28 and TRBJ2-1; 9 nucleotides align to TRBD2. Germline CDR1 reads MDHEN; CDR2 reads SYDVKM. Unmatched junction bases numbered 8, after V lost 6 bases and J lost 2 bases. This CDR3 is 16 amino acids long. The CDR3 region is CASRMVLAGTYNEQFF. The CDR3 bases are TGTGCCAGCAGGATGGTGCTAGCGGGAACCTACAATGAGCAGTTCTTC.

The V call is TRBV18, the J call TRBJ2-3; 11 nucleotides line up with TRBD2. Germline V gene lookup returns CDR1 KGHSH and CDR2 LQKENI. V lost 3 bases, J lost 2 bases, and 7 bases stayed unmatched. The CDR3 length is 17 residues. CDR3 sequence (DNA): TGTGCCAGCTCACCGATGGGACTAGCGGACCTCACAGATACGCAGTATTTT. Translation: CASSPMGLADLTDTQYF.

This rearrangement joins TRBV5-4 to TRBJ2-4, with 7 bases that match TRBD1. Germline lookup yields CDR1 SGHNT and CDR2 YYREEE (reference sequence). This CDR3 comprises 14 residues. Germline trimming cut 4 bases from V and 6 bases from J; bases unmatched to any gene: 7. The CDR3 is CASSVTGSRNIQYF. CDR3 nucleotide sequence: TGTGCCAGCAGCGTGACAGGGTCGAGAAACATTCAGTACTTC.

The chain links TRBV2 to TRBJ2-3; 13 nucleotides line up with TRBD2. Looked up from germline, CDR1 is SNHLY and CDR2 is FYNNEI. This CDR3 contains 14 residues. J was trimmed by 9 bases and V by 5 bases; bases with no gene match: 5. CDR3 sequence: CASSPGLAGSTQYF. For the CDR3, the DNA is TGTGCCAGCAGTCCGGGACTAGCGGGGTCCACGCAGTATTTT.

The rearrangement joins TRBV27 to TRBJ2-7; 8 nucleotides agree with TRBD1. The CDR3 runs to 14 residues. The junction had 10 bases not matched to a gene; V was cut back by 6 bases and J by 6 bases. The germline gives CDR1 MNHEY, CDR2 SMNVEV (reference sequence). The CDR3 is CASRLTQGAREQYF. As DNA, the CDR3 is TGTGCCAGCAGACTAACCCAGGGGGCGCGCGAGCAGTACTTC.

The chain couples TRBV27 to TRBJ2-2; TRBD2 matches 7 bases. V gave up 4 bases and J gave up 4 bases; unmatched junction bases: 9. This CDR3 is 16 amino acids long. Germline V lookup: CDR1 MNHEY, CDR2 SMNVEV (reference sequence). CDR3 nucleotide sequence: TGTGCCAGCAGTTCCCCTCCAGCGGGAACCACCGGGGAGCTGTTTTTT. Residues: CASSSPPAGTTGELFF.

The rearrangement links TRBV28 to TRBJ1-2, with D unclear. This CDR3 spans 12 amino acids. The V gene's germline CDR1 is MDHEN and CDR2 SYDVKM. V was pared by 6 bases and J by 7 bases, with 12 bases between. CDR3 amino acids: CASSLPGVGYTF. In nucleotides, the CDR3 is TGTGCCAGCAGCCTGCCCGGGGTTGGCTACACCTTC.

The DNA for the CDR3 is TGCGCCAGCAGCTTGGACAGGGTGAACACTGAAGCTTTCTTT. It yields the protein CASSLDRVNTEAFF. The chain joins TRBV5-1 to TRBJ1-1; D possibly corresponds to TRBD1 (6 bases). The CDR3 runs 14 residues. The germline V and J ends were trimmed by 0 bases and 0 bases, with 6 bases remaining between them. Germline V CDR1 and CDR2: SGHRS, YFSETQ.

The genes are TRBV25-1 and TRBJ1-3, with D tentatively TRBD1 (6 bases). V was trimmed by 6 bases and J by 4 bases, leaving 13 bases between them. Germline CDR1 and CDR2: MGHDK and SYGVNS. This CDR3 spans 14 amino acids. The CDR3 DNA follows: TGTGCCAGCAGATCCGGGACAAAAGGAAACACCATATATTTT. Its protein product is CASRSGTKGNTIYF.